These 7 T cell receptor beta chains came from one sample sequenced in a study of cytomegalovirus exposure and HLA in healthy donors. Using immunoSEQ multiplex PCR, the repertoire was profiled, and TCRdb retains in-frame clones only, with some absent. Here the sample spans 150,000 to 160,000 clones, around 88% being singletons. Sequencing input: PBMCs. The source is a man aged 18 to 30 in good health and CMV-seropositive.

CDR3 nucleotides: TGCAGCGTCGGGTCCAAGGGGATAGGCTACGAGCAGTACTTC. This gives the protein CSVGSKGIGYEQYF. The V and J genes are TRBV29-1 and TRBJ2-7, with D tentatively TRBD1 (5 bases). The CDR3 extends over 14 amino acids. Germline V gene lookup returns CDR1 SQVTM and CDR2 ANQGSEA. V was cut by 6 bases and J by 3 bases, with 18 bases left in between.

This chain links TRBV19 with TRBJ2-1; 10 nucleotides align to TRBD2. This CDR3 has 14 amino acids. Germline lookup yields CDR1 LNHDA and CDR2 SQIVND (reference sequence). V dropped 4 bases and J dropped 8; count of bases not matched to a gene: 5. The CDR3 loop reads CASSTLAGTYEQFF. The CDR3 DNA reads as TGTGCCAGTAGTACACTAGCGGGGACCTATGAGCAGTTCTTC.

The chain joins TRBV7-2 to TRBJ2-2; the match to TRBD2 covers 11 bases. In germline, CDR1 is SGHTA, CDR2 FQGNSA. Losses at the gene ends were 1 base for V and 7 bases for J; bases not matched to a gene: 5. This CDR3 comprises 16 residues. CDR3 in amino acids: CASSLGTSGRIGELFF. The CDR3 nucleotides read TGTGCCAGCAGCTTAGGAACTAGCGGGAGAATCGGGGAGCTGTTTTTT.

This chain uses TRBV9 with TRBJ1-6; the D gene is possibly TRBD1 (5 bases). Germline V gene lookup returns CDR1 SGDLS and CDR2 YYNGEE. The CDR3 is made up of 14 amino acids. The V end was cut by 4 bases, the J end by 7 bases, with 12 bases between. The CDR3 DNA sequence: TGTGCCAGCAGCCCCAGGGTCGAGAATTCACCCCTCCACTTT. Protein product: CASSPRVENSPLHF.

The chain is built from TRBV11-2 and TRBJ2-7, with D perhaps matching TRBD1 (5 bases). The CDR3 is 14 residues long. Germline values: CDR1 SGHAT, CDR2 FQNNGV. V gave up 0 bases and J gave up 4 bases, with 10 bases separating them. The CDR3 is CASSLDLRGYEQYF. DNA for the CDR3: TGTGCCAGCAGCTTAGATCTTAGGGGTTACGAGCAGTACTTC.

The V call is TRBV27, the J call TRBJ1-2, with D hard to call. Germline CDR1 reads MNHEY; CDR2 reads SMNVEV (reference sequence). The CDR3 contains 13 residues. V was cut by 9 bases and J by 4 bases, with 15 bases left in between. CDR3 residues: CASGRKHRYGYTF. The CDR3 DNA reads TGTGCCAGTGGGAGGAAACACCGCTATGGCTACACCTTC.

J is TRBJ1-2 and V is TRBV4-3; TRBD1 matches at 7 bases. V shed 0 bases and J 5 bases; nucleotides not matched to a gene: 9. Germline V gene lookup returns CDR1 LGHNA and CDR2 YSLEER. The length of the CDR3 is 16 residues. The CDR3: CASSQDLGRGVYGYTF. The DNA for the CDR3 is TGCGCCAGCAGCCAAGATCTGGGCAGGGGGGTTTATGGCTACACCTTC.